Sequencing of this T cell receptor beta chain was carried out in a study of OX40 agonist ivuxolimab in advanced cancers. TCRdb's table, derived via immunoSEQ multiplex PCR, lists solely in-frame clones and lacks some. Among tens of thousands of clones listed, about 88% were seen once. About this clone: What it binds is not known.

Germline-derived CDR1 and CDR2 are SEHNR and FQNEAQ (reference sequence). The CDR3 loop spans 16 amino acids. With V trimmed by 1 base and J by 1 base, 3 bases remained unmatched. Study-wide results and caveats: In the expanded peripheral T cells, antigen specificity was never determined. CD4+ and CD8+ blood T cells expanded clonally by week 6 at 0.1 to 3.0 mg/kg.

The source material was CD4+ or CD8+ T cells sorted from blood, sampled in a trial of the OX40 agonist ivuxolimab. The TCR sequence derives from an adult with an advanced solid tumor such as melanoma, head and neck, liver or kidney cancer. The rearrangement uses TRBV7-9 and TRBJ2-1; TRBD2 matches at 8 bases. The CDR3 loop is CASSLGLARSYNEQFF. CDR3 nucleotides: TGTGCCAGCAGCTTAGGACTAGCGAGGTCCTACAATGAGCAGTTCTTC.